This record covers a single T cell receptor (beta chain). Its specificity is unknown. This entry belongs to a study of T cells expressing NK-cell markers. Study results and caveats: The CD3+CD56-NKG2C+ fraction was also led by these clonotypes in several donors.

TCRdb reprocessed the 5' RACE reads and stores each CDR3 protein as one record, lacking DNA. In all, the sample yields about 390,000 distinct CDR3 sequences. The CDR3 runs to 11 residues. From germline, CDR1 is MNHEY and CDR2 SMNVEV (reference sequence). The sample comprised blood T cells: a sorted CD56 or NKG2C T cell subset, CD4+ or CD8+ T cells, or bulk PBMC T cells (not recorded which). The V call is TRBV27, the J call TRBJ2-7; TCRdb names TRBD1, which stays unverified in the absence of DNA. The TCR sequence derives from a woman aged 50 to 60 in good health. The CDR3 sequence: CASRGAGEQYF.